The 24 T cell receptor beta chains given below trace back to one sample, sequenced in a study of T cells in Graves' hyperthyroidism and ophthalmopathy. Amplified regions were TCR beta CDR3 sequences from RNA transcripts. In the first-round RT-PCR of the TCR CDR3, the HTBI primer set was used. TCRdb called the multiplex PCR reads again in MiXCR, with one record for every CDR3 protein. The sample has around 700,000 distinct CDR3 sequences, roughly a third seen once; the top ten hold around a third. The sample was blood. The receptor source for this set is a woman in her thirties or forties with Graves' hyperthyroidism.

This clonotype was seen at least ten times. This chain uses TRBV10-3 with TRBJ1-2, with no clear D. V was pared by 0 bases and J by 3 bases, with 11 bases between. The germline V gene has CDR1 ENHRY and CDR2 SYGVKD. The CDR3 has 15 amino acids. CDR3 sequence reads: CAISESEQMDYGYTF. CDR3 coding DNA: TGTGCCATCAGTGAGTCGGAGCAGATGGACTATGGCTACACCTTC.

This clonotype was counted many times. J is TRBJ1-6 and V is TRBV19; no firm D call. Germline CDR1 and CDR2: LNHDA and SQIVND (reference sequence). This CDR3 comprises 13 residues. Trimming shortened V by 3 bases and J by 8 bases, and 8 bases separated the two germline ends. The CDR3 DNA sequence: TGTGCCAGTAGTATTACCTCGGATTCACCCCTCCACTTT. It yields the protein CASSITSDSPLHF.

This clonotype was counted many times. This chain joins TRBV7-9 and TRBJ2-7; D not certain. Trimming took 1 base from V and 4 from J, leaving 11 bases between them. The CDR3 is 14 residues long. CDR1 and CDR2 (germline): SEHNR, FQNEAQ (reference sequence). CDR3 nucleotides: TGTGCCAGCAGCTTAGGGCTCCAGCCATACGAGCAGTACTTC. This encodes CASSLGLQPYEQYF.

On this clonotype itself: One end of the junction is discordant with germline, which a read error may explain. The chain's CDR3 is CASSILTGTGGSRANVLTF. In nucleotides, the CDR3 is TGTGCCAGCAGCATTTTGACCGGGACAGGGGGCTCTAGGGCCAACGTCCTGACTTTC. V usage is TRBV12-3 or TRBV12-4 and J usage is TRBJ2-6; 12 positions agree with TRBD1. CDR3 length: 19 amino acids.

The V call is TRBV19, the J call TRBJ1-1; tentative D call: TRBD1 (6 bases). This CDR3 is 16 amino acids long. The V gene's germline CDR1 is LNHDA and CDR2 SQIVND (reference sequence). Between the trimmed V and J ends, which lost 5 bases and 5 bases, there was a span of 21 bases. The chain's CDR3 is CASSVQPGQGQTEAFF. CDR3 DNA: TGTGCCAGTAGTGTCCAGCCCGGCCAGGGGCAAACTGAAGCTTTCTTT.

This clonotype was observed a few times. CDR3 residues: CSAPILGGDNSPLHF. In DNA form, the CDR3 reads TGCAGTGCACCGATCCTAGGGGGCGACAATTCACCCCTCCACTTT. The V and J genes are TRBV20-1 and TRBJ1-6, with 7 bases identical to TRBD1. Germline-derived CDR1 and CDR2 are DFQATT and SNEGSKA (reference sequence). Unmatched junction bases numbered 12, after V lost 6 bases and J lost 7 bases. This CDR3 is built from 15 residues.

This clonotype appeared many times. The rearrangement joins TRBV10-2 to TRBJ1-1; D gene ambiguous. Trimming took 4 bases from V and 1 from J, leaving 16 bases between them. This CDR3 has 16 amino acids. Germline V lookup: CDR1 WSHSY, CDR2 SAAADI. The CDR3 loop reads CASSATPNVGNTEAFF. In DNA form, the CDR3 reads TGCGCCAGCAGTGCTACCCCGAACGTCGGGAACACTGAAGCTTTCTTT.

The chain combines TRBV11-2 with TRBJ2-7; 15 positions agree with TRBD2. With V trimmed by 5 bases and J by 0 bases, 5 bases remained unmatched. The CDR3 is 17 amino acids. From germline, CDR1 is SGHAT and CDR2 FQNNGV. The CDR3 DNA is TGTGCCAGCAGCCCCGGGACTAGCGGGGGGAGCTCCTACGAGCAGTACTTC. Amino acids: CASSPGTSGGSSYEQYF.

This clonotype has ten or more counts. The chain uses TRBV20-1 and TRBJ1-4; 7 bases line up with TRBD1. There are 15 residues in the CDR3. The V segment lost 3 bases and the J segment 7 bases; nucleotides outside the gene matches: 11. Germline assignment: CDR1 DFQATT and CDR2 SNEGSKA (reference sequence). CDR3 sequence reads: CSASTGVGVFEKLFF. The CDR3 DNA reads TGCAGTGCTAGCACAGGGGTCGGAGTTTTTGAAAAACTGTTTTTT.

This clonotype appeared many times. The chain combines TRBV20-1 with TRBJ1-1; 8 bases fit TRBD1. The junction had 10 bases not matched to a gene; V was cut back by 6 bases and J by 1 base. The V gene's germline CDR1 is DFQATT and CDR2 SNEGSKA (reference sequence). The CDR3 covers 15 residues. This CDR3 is CSALTRDRKNTEAFF. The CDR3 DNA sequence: TGCAGTGCCCTAACCCGGGACAGGAAGAACACTGAAGCTTTCTTT.

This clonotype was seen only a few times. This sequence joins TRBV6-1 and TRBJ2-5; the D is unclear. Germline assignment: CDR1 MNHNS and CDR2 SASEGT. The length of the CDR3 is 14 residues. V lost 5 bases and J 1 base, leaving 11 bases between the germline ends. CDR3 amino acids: CASSLSRPQETQYF. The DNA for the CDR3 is TGTGCCAGCAGTTTATCCAGGCCCCAAGAGACCCAGTACTTC.

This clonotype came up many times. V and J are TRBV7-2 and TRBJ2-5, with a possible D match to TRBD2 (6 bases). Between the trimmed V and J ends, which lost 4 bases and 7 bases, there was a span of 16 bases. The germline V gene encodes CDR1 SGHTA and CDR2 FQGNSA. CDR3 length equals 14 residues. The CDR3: CASSSNSGTGTQYF. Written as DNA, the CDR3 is TGTGCCAGCAGCTCCAATAGCGGAACTGGGACCCAGTACTTC.

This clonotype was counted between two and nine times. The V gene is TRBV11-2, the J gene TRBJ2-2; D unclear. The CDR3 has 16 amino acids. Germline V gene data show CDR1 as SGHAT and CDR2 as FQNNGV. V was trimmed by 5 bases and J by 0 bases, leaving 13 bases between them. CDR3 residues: CASSPWQSANTGELFF. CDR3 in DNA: TGTGCCAGCAGCCCGTGGCAGAGTGCGAACACCGGGGAGCTGTTTTTT.

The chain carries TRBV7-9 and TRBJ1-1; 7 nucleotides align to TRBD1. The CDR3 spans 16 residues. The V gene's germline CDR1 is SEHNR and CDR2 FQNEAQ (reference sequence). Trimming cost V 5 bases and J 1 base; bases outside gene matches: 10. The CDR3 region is CASSPRGTAANTEAFF. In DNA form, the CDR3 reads TGTGCCAGCAGCCCCCGGGGGACAGCCGCGAACACTGAAGCTTTCTTT.

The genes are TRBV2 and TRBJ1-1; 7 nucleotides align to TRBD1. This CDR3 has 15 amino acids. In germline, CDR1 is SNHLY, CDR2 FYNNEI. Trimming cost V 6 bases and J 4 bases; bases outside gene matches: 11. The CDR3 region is CASSQGWAGGTEAFF. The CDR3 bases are TGTGCCAGCAGCCAAGGCTGGGCAGGGGGCACTGAAGCTTTCTTT. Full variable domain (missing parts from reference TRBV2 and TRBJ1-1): EPEVTQTPSHQVTQMGQEVILRCVPISNHLYFYWYRQILGQKVEFLVSFYNNEISEKSEIFDDQFSVERPDGSNFTLKIRSTKLEDSAMYFCASSQGWAGGTEAFFGQGTRLTVV.

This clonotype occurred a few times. The CDR3 sequence: CASSYSYEWEGMAFF. CDR3 bases: TGTGCCAGCAGTTACTCATATGAGTGGGAGGGCATGGCTTTCTTT. V and J are TRBV6-5 and TRBJ1-1; D uncertain. Germline V gene sequence: CDR1 MNHEY, CDR2 SVGAGI. The CDR3 runs to 15 residues. V lost 0 bases, J lost 11 bases, and 19 bases lay in between.

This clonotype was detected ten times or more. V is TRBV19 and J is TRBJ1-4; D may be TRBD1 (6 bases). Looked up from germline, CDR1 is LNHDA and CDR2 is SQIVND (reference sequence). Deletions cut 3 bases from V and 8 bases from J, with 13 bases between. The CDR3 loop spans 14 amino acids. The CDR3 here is CASSIGRGREKLFF. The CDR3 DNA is TGTGCCAGTAGTATCGGCAGGGGACGAGAAAAACTGTTTTTT.

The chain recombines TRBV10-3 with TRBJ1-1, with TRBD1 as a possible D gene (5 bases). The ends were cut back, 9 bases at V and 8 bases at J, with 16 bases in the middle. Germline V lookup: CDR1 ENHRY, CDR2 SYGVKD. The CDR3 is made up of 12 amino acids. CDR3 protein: CAMMGGGGEAFF. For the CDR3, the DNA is TGTGCCATGATGGGGGGGGGGGGAGAAGCTTTCTTT.

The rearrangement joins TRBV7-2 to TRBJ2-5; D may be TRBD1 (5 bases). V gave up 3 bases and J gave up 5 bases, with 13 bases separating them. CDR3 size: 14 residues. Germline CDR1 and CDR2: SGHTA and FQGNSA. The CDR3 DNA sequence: TGTGCCAGCAGCTTGATAAGGGCAGGGGAGACCCAGTACTTC. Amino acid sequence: CASSLIRAGETQYF. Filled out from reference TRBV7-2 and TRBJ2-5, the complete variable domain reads GAGVSQSPSNKVTEKGKDVELRCDPISGHTALYWYRQSLGQGLEFLIYFQGNSAPDKSGLPSDRFSAERTGGSVSTLTIQRTQQEDSAVYLCASSLIRAGETQYFGPGTRLLVL.

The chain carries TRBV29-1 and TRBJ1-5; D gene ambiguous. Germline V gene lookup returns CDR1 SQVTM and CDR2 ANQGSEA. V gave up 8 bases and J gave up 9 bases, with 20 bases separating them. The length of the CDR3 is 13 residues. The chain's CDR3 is CSSESVGRRPQHF. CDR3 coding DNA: TGCAGCAGTGAGTCTGTGGGGAGGCGGCCCCAGCATTTT.

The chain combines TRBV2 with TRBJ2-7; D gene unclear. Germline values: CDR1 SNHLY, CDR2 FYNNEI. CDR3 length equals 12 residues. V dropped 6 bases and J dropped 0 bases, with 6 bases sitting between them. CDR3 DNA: TGTGCCAGCAGGGCGGACTCCTACGAGCAGTACTTC. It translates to CASRADSYEQYF.

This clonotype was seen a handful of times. CDR3 loop: CASTQGDRFSMGSPLHF. Written as DNA, the CDR3 is TGTGCCAGTACTCAGGGGGACAGGTTTTCCATGGGTTCACCCCTCCACTTT. V gene TRBV19 combines with J gene TRBJ1-6; 8 bases are a match to TRBD1. Germline CDR1 reads LNHDA; CDR2 reads SQIVND (reference sequence). The CDR3 is 17 residues long. V dropped 7 bases and J dropped 9; count of bases not matched to a gene: 17.

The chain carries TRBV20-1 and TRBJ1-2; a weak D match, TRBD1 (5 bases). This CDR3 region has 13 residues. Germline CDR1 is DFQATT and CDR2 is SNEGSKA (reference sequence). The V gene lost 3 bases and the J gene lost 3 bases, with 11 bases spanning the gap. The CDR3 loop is CSASWGEHYGYTF. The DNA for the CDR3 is TGCAGTGCTAGTTGGGGGGAACACTATGGCTACACCTTC.

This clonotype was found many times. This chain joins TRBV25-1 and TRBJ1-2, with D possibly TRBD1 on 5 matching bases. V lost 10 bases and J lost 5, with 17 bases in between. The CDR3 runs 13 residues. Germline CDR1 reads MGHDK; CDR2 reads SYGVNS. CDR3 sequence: CATNSSGKYGYTF. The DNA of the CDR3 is TGTGCCACCAACTCCTCAGGGAAGTATGGCTACACCTTC.